Each of the 20 T cell receptor beta chains below was sequenced from the same sample in a study of human T cells and chemical hapten exposure. TCRdb reprocessed the RACE reads with MiXCR, giving one entry per CDR3 protein. The data contain 300,000 to 400,000 distinct CDR3 sequences, approximately 5.1% of them seen just once; the ten biggest clones take up 2.5% to 3%. Time point here: pre-sensitization, week 0. The treatment denotes: therapeutic diphenylcyclopropenone sensitization with weekly scalp DPC. The sample in question was whole blood, obtained in connection with sensitization to the hapten diphenylcyclopropenone (DPC). These receptor sequences come from a woman between 45 and 60 years old with alopecia areata. Some clones in this sample may be carry-over from other donors' samples.

This clonotype was found a few times. The V gene is TRBV7-8, the J gene TRBJ1-5; 7 bases are a match to TRBD1. CDR1 SGHVS and CDR2 FQNEAQ come from the germline V gene. V was pared by 5 bases and J by 6 bases, with 4 bases of the junction left unmatched. The CDR3 length is 13 residues. The CDR3, as DNA: TGTGCCAGCAGCGTCCGGGACAGTCAGCCCCAGCATTTT. Translated: CASSVRDSQPQHF.

This clonotype was observed many times. V is TRBV12-3 or TRBV12-4 and J is TRBJ1-6, with 8 positions matching TRBD1. After removal of 5 bases from V and 4 bases from J, the junction contained 7 bases not matched to a gene. The CDR3 covers 16 residues. CDR3 region: CASSTTGGNYNSPLHF. The CDR3 nucleotides are TGTGCCAGCAGTACTACAGGGGGTAATTATAATTCACCCCTCCACTTT.

This clonotype was recorded at least ten times. The chain recombines TRBV7-2 with TRBJ2-3; D not certain. The CDR3 is 13 amino acids. V lost 0 bases, J lost 7 bases, and 8 bases lay in between. Germline CDR1 SGHTA, CDR2 FQGNSA. The CDR3 sequence: CASSLAPENTQYF. The DNA for the CDR3 is TGTGCCAGCAGCTTAGCCCCGGAGAATACGCAGTATTTT.

This clonotype showed up many times. The chain recombines TRBV18 with TRBJ2-1; D not certain. CDR3 length equals 14 residues. Trimming cost V 6 bases and J 9 bases, with 18 bases left between them. Per germline, CDR1 KGHSH and CDR2 LQKENI. The CDR3 spells CASSKEGFGPEQFF. CDR3 in DNA: TGTGCCAGCTCCAAGGAAGGGTTCGGGCCTGAGCAGTTCTTC.

This sequence joins TRBV12-3 or TRBV12-4 and TRBJ2-1; 9 bases match TRBD1. This CDR3 region has 17 residues. V lost 5 bases, J lost 12 bases, and 20 bases stayed unmatched. The CDR3: CASSDPSGTGRVGVQFF. The CDR3 coding sequence is TGTGCCAGCAGTGACCCTTCCGGGACAGGGAGGGTTGGTGTGCAGTTCTTC.

This clonotype was seen more than once but under ten times. The genes are TRBV6-5 and TRBJ1-5; D is unresolved. CDR3 length: 14 amino acids. Between the trimmed V and J ends, which lost 7 bases and 2 bases, there was a span of 12 bases. The germline V gene has CDR1 MNHEY and CDR2 SVGAGI. The CDR3 protein is CASTKHQGNQPQHF. The CDR3 DNA is TGTGCCAGCACAAAACATCAGGGCAATCAGCCCCAGCATTTT.

V and J are TRBV7-2 and TRBJ2-1; TRBD2 agrees at 9 bases. The CDR3 runs to 16 residues. Germline values: CDR1 SGHTA, CDR2 FQGNSA. The V gene end was trimmed by 5 bases and the J gene end by 12 bases; junction bases not matched to a gene: 17. CDR3 loop: CASSPEFLAGRHGQFF. In DNA form, the CDR3 reads TGTGCCAGCAGCCCCGAATTCCTAGCGGGACGACATGGGCAGTTCTTC.

This clonotype was detected ten times or more. The chain joins TRBV20-1 to TRBJ2-7; D unclear. The V gene lost 0 bases and the J gene lost 5 bases, with 11 bases spanning the gap. The CDR3 consists of 13 residues. Germline CDR1 DFQATT, CDR2 SNEGSKA (reference sequence). CDR3 amino acids: CSARDRGSDEQYF. CDR3 coding DNA: TGCAGTGCTAGAGATCGAGGAAGTGACGAGCAGTACTTC.

This clonotype was detected ten times or more. This chain links TRBV14 with TRBJ2-5; 10 nucleotides align to TRBD2. Germline CDR1 reads SGHDN; CDR2 reads FVKESK. This CDR3 spans 18 amino acids. The V segment lost 0 bases and the J segment 2 bases; nucleotides outside the gene matches: 9. The CDR3 DNA follows: TGTGCCAGCAGCCAAGATCCCTGGACTAGCGGAGTACAAGAGACCCAGTACTTC. Translating it yields CASSQDPWTSGVQETQYF. The variable domain in full, with the rest retrieved from reference TRBV14 and TRBJ2-5, is EAGVTQFPSHSVIEKGQTVTLRCDPISGHDNLYWYRRVMGKEIKFLLHFVKESKQDESGMPNNRFLAERTGGTYSTLKVQPAELEDSGVYFCASSQDPWTSGVQETQYFGPGTRLLVL.

The chain joins TRBV9 to TRBJ2-1; D remains unclear. The V end was cut by 0 bases, the J end by 6 bases, with 16 bases between. CDR3 length: 16 amino acids. Per germline, CDR1 SGDLS and CDR2 YYNGEE. This CDR3 is CASSVAVGPLANEQFF. The CDR3 bases are TGTGCCAGCAGCGTAGCTGTGGGCCCCCTCGCCAATGAGCAGTTCTTC.

This chain links TRBV28 with TRBJ1-5; 9 bases map to TRBD1. Germline-derived CDR1 and CDR2 are MDHEN and SYDVKM. Trimming cost V 4 bases and J 6 bases; bases outside gene matches: 7. The CDR3 consists of 15 residues. The CDR3: CASSSNRGLVQPQHF. Written as DNA, the CDR3 is TGTGCCAGCAGTTCTAACAGGGGGCTGGTTCAGCCCCAGCATTTT.

This clonotype was detected only a few times. The chain employs TRBV9 and TRBJ2-7, with 7 nucleotides matching TRBD1. The CDR3 has 14 residues. J was trimmed by 6 bases and V by 4 bases; bases with no gene match: 10. The V gene's germline CDR1 is SGDLS and CDR2 YYNGEE. CDR3 amino acids: CASSLQGRGSEQYF. DNA of the CDR3: TGTGCCAGCAGCTTACAGGGGCGCGGTAGCGAGCAGTACTTC.

This sequence joins TRBV29-1 and TRBJ1-1, with TRBD1 as a possible D gene (5 bases). With 5 bases removed from V and 5 bases from J, the gap between germline ends came to 12 bases. This CDR3 contains 12 residues. CDR1 and CDR2 (germline): SQVTM, ANQGSEA. The CDR3 sequence: CSVIRGATEAFF. In DNA, the CDR3 is TGCAGCGTTATACGGGGCGCGACTGAAGCTTTCTTT.

The chain uses TRBV12-3 or TRBV12-4 and TRBJ1-1, with 11 bases fitting TRBD1. The CDR3 is made up of 13 amino acids. Unmatched junction bases numbered 6, after V lost 6 bases and J lost 9 bases. The CDR3 loop reads CASRRRDRGKAFF. CDR3 sequence (DNA): TGTGCCAGCAGAAGGAGGGACAGGGGGAAAGCTTTCTTT.

In its sample, this clonotype was seen many times. CDR3 protein: CASSPSGTGSSEQFF. The DNA for the CDR3 is TGTGCCAGCAGTCCCTCCGGGACAGGGTCTTCCGAGCAGTTCTTC. This sequence joins TRBV28 and TRBJ2-1; TRBD1 agrees at 9 bases. The CDR3 length is 15 residues. The V and J ends lost 5 bases and 10 bases, in that order; junction bases with no gene match: 12. The germline V gene encodes CDR1 MDHEN and CDR2 SYDVKM.

This clonotype was recorded at least ten times. The chain is built from TRBV7-9 and TRBJ2-5, with D possibly matching TRBD2 (6 bases). The CDR3 spans 15 residues. Trimming shortened V by 5 bases and J by 2 bases, and 15 bases separated the two germline ends. CDR1 is SEHNR, CDR2 FQNEAQ, per germline (reference sequence). As DNA, the CDR3 is TGTGCCAGCAGCGTGCGGGACCGTTTGCAAGAGACCCAGTACTTC. Translated: CASSVRDRLQETQYF.

This chain connects TRBV20-1 to TRBJ2-7, with TRBD1 matching 11 bases. CDR1 DFQATT and CDR2 SNEGSKA come from the germline V gene (reference sequence). The CDR3 length is 13 residues. V lost 6 bases to trimming and J lost 6 bases; unmatched junction nucleotides: 7. The CDR3 nucleotides are TGCAGTGCCTCGGACAGGGGGCTGGGCGAGCAGTACTTC. It specifies CSASDRGLGEQYF.

This clonotype was recorded many times. The chain employs TRBV12-3 or TRBV12-4 and TRBJ2-1; D is ambiguous. V was shortened by 5 bases and J by 9 bases, with 11 bases between the two germline ends. This CDR3 region has 12 residues. In DNA form, the CDR3 reads TGTGCCAGCAGTCACGGTGGGTTTGAGCAGTTCTTC. The encoded protein is CASSHGGFEQFF.

The table lists this clonotype with many counts. The chain has TRBV2 and TRBJ2-3; a possible D gene is TRBD2 (6 bases). The V and J ends lost 5 bases and 3 bases respectively, with 9 bases between them. The CDR3 has 13 amino acids. CDR1 and CDR2 from the germline V gene are SNHLY and FYNNEI. The CDR3 sequence is CASSYRGTDTQYF. In nucleotides, the CDR3 is TGTGCCAGCAGTTACCGGGGGACAGATACGCAGTATTTT.

Only a few counts were recorded for this clonotype. The rearrangement joins TRBV19 to TRBJ2-1; 8 bases are shared with TRBD2. The germline gives CDR1 LNHDA, CDR2 SQIVND (reference sequence). V lost 6 bases, J lost 10 bases, and 14 bases stayed unmatched. This CDR3 is 15 amino acids long. The CDR3 DNA follows: TGTGCCAGTAGGGCCCGGGGGGGATCCGCACAAGAGCAGTTCTTC. It translates to CASRARGGSAQEQFF.